Listed below are T cell receptor beta chains from one sample, sequenced in a study of CD8 T cells in ankylosing spondylitis. MiXCR was run by TCRdb on the 5' RACE reads, yielding one entry per CDR3 protein. This table holds approximately 260,000 distinct CDR3 sequences, around 9.2% found once. The sample comprised blood, either unsorted or a sorted T cell fraction (not recorded which). Source of these receptors: a male donor with ankylosing spondylitis or in good health (not recorded which). Each CDR3 is given with its conserved first and last residue. Each record gives: D gene, clone size, V gene, J gene, CDR3 DNA, CDR3 protein. A D gene is named only where the DNA matches it firmly. Some rows mark clone size as missing; the rest say once, few, many or name a class of expanded clone.

d_gene: .
abundance: many
v_gene: TRBV7-2
j_gene: TRBJ2-5
CDR3nt: TGTGCCAGCAGCTTAGGGTTTCAAAAAGAGACCCAGTACTTC
CDR3aa: CASSLGFQKETQYF

d_gene: .
abundance: many
v_gene: TRBV5-1
j_gene: TRBJ2-7
CDR3nt: TGCGCCAGCAGCTTAAACAGTCTAACCTACGAGCAGTACTTC
CDR3aa: CASSLNSLTYEQYF

d_gene: TRBD2
abundance: many
v_gene: TRBV12-3/TRBV12-4
j_gene: TRBJ2-5
CDR3nt: TGTGCCAGCAGTCAGGGACTAGCCTACCAAGAGACCCAGTACTTC
CDR3aa: CASSQGLAYQETQYF

d_gene: TRBD1
abundance: many
v_gene: TRBV6-1
j_gene: TRBJ1-2
CDR3nt: TGTGCCAGTCTCACAGGGGGCGGCTACACCTTC
CDR3aa: CASLTGGGYTF

d_gene: .
abundance: many
v_gene: TRBV12-3/TRBV12-4
j_gene: TRBJ1-5
CDR3nt: TGTGCCAGCAGTTTAGGAGTGTATAGCAATCAGCCCCAGCATTTT
CDR3aa: CASSLGVYSNQPQHF

d_gene: TRBD2
abundance: .
v_gene: TRBV18
j_gene: TRBJ2-7
CDR3nt: TGTGCCAGCTCACCTGGGACTAGCGGGAACTACGAGCAGTACTTC
CDR3aa: CASSPGTSGNYEQYF

d_gene: .
abundance: many
v_gene: TRBV6-5
j_gene: TRBJ2-7
CDR3nt: TGTGCCACTACAGGGTCCTCCTACGAGCAGTACTTC
CDR3aa: CATTGSSYEQYF

d_gene: TRBD1
abundance: many
v_gene: TRBV12-3/TRBV12-4
j_gene: TRBJ1-5
CDR3nt: TGTGCCAGCAGTAACAGGGGCACCTTTTTGGGAGGCAATCAGCCCCAGCATTTT
CDR3aa: CASSNRGTFLGGNQPQHF

d_gene: .
abundance: many
v_gene: TRBV5-1
j_gene: TRBJ2-6
CDR3nt: TGCGCCAGCAGCTCTTATCTTAGGGATGCTGGGGCCAACGTCCTGACTTTC
CDR3aa: CASSSYLRDAGANVLTF

d_gene: TRBD1
abundance: many
v_gene: TRBV18
j_gene: TRBJ1-1
CDR3nt: TGTGCCAGCTCACAGAACAGGGGCGGGAACACTGAAGCTTTCTTT
CDR3aa: CASSQNRGGNTEAFF